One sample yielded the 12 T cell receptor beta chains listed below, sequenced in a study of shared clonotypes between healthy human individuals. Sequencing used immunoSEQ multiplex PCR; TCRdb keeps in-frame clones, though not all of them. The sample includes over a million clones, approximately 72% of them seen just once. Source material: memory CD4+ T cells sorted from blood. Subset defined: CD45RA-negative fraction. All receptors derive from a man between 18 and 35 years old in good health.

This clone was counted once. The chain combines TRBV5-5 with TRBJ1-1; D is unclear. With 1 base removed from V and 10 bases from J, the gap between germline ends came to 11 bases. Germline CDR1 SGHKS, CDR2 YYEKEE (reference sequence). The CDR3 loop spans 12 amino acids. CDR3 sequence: CASSLFRLGAFF. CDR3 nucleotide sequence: TGTGCCAGCAGCTTGTTCAGGTTAGGAGCTTTCTTT. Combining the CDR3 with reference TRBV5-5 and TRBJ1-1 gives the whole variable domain DAGVTQSPTHLIKTRGQQVTLRCSPISGHKSVSWYQQVLGQGPQFIFQYYEKEERGRGNFPDRFSARQFPNYSSELNVNALLLGDSALYLCASSLFRLGAFFGQGTRLTVV.

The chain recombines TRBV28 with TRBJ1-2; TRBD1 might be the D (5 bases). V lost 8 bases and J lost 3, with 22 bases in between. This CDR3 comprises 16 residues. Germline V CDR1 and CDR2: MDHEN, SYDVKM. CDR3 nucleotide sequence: TGTGCCAGCGTAGGGGAACTCAGGCGAAATCACTATGGCTACACCTTC. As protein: CASVGELRRNHYGYTF.

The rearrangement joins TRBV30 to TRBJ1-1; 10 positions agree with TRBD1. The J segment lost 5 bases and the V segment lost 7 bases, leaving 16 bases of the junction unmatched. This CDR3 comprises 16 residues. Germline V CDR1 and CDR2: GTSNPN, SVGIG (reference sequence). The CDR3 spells CASVHRDRGVGTEAFF. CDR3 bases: TGTGCCTCGGTCCATAGGGACAGGGGCGTCGGGACTGAAGCTTTCTTT.

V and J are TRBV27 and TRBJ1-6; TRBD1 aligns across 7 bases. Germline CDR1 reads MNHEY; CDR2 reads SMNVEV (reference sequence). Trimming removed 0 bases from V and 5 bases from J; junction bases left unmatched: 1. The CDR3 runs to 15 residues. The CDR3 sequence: CASSLSGGHNSPLHF. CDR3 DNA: TGTGCCAGCAGTTTATCAGGGGGCCATAATTCACCCCTCCACTTT.

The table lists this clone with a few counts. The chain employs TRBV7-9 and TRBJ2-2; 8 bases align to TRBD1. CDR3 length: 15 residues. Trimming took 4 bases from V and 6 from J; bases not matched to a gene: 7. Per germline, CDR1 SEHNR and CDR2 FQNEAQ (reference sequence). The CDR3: CASSSQGGHAGELFF. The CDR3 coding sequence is TGTGCCAGCAGCTCACAGGGGGGTCACGCCGGGGAGCTGTTTTTT.

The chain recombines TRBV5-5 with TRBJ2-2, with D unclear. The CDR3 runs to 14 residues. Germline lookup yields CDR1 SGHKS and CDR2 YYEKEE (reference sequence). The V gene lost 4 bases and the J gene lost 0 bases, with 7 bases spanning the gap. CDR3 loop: CASSPDSNTGELFF. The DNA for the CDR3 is TGTGCCAGCAGCCCCGATTCGAACACCGGGGAGCTGTTTTTT.

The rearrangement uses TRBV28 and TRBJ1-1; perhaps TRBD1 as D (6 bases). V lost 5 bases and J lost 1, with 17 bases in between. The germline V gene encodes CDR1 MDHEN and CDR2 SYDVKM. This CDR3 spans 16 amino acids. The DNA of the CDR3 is TGTGCCAGCAGTACAGGGAGTCCGGTTGGGAACACTGAAGCTTTCTTT. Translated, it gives CASSTGSPVGNTEAFF.

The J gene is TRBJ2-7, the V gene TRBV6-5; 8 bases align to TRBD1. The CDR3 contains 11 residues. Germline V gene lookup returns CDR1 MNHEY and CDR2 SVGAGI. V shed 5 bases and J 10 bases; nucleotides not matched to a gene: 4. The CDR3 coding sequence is TGTGCCAGCAGTGACAGGGGAAAACAGTACTTC. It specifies CASSDRGKQYF.

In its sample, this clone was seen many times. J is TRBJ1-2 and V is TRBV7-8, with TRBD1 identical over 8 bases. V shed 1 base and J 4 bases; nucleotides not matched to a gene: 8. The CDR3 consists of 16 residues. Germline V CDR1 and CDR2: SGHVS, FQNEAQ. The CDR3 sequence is CASSLESQGAIYGYTF. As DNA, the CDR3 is TGTGCCAGCAGCTTAGAATCGCAGGGGGCCATCTATGGCTACACCTTC.

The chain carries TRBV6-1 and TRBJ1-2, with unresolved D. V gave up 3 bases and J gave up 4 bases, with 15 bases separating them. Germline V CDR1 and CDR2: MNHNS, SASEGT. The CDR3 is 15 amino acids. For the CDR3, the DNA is TGTGCCAGCAGTGACCCCGCGGTGGGCGGCTATGGCTACACCTTC. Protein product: CASSDPAVGGYGYTF.

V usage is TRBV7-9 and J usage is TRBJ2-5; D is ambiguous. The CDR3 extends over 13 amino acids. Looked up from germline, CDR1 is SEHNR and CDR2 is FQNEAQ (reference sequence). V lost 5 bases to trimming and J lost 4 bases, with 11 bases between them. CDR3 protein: CASSRSEAETQYF. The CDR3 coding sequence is TGTGCCAGCAGCAGGTCGGAAGCAGAGACCCAGTACTTC.

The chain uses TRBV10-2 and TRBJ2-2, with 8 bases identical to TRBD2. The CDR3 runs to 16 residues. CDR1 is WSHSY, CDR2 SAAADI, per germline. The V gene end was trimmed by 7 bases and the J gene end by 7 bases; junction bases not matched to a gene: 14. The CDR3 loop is CASKPGGGSRGGELFF. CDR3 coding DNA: TGCGCCAGCAAGCCGGGCGGGGGGTCTAGAGGCGGGGAGCTGTTTTTT.